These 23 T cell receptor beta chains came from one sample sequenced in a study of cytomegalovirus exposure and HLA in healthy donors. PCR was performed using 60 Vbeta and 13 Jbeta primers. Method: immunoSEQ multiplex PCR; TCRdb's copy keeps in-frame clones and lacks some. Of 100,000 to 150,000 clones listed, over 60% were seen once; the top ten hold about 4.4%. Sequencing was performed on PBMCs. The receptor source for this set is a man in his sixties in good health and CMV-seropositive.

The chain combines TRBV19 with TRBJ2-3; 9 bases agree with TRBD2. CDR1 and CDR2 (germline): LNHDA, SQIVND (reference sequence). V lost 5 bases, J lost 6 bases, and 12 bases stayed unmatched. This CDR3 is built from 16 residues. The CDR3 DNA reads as TGTGCCAGTAGTTTATTCAAGCGGGGGGCCGTGGATACGCAGTATTTT. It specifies CASSLFKRGAVDTQYF.

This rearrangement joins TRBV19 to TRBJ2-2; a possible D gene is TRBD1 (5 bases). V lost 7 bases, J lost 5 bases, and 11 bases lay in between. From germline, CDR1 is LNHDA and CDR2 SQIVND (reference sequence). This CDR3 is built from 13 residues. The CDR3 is CASKTGLTGELFF. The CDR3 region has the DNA TGTGCCAGTAAAACAGGTTTGACCGGGGAGCTGTTTTTT. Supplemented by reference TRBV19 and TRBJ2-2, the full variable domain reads DGGITQSPKYLFRKEGQNVTLSCEQNLNHDAMYWYRQDPGQGLRLIYYSQIVNDFQKGDIAEGYSVSREKKESFPLTVTSAQKNPTAFYLCASKTGLTGELFFGEGSRLTVL.

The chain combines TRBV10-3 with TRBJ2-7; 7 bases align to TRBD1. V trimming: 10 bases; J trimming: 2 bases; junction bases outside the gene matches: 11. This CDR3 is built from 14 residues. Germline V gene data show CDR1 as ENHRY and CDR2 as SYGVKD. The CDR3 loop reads CATSRQGFTYEQYF. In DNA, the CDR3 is TGTGCCACCTCCCGACAGGGATTCACCTACGAGCAGTACTTC.

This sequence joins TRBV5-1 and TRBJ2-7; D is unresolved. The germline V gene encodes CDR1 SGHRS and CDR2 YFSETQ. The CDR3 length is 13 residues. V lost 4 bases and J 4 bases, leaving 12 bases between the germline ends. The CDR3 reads CASSPGSTYEQYF. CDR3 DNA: TGCGCCAGCAGCCCCGGGTCAACTTACGAGCAGTACTTC.

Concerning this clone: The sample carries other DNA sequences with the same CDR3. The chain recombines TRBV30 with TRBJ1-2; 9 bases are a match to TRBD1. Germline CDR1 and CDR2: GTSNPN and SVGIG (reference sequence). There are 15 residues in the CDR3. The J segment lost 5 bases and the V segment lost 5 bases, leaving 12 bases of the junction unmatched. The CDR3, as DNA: TGTGCCTGGTTTTCGCCGGGACAGGGCCCTTATGGCTACACCTTC. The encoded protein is CAWFSPGQGPYGYTF.

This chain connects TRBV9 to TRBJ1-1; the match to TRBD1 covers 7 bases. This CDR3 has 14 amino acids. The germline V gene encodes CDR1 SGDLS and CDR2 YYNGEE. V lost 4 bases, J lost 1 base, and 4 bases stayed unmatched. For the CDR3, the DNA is TGTGCCAGCAGCCTAGGACAGGCGAACACTGAAGCTTTCTTT. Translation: CASSLGQANTEAFF. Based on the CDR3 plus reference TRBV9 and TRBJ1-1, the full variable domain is DSGVTQTPKHLITATGQRVTLRCSPRSGDLSVYWYQQSLDQGLQFLIQYYNGEERAKGNILERFSAQQFPDLHSELNLSSLELGDSALYFCASSLGQANTEAFFGQGTRLTVV.

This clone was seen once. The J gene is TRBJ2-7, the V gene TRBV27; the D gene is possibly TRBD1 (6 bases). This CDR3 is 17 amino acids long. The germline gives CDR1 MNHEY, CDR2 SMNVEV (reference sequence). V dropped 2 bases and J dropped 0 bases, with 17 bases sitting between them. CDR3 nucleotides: TGTGCCAGCAGTTTACAAGGTCCTCAGGGGAGCTCCTACGAGCAGTACTTC. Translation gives CASSLQGPQGSSYEQYF.

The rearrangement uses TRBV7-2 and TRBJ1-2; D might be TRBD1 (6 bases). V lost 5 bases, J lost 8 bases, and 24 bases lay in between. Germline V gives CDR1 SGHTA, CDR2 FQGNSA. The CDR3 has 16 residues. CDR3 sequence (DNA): TGTGCCAGCAGCCCATCTGAAAGCGGGGGGCGCCAGGGCTACACCTTC. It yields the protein CASSPSESGGRQGYTF.

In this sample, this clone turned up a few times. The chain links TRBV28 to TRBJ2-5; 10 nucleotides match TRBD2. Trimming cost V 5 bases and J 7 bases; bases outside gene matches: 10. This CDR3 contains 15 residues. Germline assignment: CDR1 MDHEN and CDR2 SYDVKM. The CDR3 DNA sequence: TGTGCCAGCAGTGACGCTAGCGGGGGCCCATGGACCCAGTACTTC. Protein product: CASSDASGGPWTQYF.

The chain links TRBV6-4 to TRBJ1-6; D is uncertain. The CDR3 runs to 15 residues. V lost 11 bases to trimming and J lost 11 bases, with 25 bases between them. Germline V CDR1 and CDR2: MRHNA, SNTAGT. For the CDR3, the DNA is TGTGCCGGAGGTGAGGCATCATCTCCTGGGGCACCCCTCCACTTT. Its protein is CAGGEASSPGAPLHF.

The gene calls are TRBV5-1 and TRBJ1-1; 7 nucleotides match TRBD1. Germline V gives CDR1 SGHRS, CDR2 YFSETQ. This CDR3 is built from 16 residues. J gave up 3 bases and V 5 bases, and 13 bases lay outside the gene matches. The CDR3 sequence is CASSKEAPGQHTEAFF. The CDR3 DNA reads TGCGCCAGCAGTAAAGAGGCCCCGGGACAGCACACTGAAGCTTTCTTT.

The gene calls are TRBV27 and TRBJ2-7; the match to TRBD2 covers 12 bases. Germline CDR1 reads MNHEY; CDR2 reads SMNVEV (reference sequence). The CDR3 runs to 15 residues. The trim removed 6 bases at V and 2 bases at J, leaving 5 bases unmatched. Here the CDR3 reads CASRGRLAGAYEQYF. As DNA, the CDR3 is TGTGCCAGCAGGGGCCGACTAGCGGGGGCCTACGAGCAGTACTTC.

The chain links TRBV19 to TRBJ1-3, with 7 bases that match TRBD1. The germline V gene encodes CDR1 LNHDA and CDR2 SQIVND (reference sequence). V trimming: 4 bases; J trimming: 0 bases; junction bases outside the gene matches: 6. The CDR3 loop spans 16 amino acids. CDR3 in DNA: TGTGCCAGTAGTAGGACAGGTCCGGGCTCTGGAAACACCATATATTTT. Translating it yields CASSRTGPGSGNTIYF.

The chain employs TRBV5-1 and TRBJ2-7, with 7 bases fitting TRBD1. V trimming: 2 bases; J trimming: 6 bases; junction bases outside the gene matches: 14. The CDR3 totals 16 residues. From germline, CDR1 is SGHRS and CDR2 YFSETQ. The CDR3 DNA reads TGCGCCAGCAGCTTAAAAATGACAGGGAATGGGGGCGAGCAGTACTTC. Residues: CASSLKMTGNGGEQYF.

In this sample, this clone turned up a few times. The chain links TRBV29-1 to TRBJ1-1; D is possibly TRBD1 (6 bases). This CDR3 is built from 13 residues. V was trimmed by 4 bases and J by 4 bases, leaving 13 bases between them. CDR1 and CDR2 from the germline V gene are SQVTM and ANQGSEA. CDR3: CSVVRTEGTEAFF. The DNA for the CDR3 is TGCAGCGTTGTAAGGACAGAAGGCACTGAAGCTTTCTTT.

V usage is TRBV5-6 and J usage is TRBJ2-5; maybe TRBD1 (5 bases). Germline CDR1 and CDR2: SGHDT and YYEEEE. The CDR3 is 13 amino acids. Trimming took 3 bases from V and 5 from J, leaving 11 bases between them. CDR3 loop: CASSSQGMETQYF. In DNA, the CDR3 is TGTGCCAGCAGCTCGCAGGGTATGGAGACCCAGTACTTC. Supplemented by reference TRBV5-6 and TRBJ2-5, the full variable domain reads DAGVTQSPTHLIKTRGQQVTLRCSPKSGHDTVSWYQQALGQGPQFIFQYYEEEERQRGNFPDRFSGHQFPNYSSELNVNALLLGDSALYLCASSSQGMETQYFGPGTRLLVL.

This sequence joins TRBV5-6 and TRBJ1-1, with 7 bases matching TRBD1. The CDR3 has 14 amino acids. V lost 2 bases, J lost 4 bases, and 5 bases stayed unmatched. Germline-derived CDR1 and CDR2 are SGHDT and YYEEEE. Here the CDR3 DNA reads TGTGCCAGCAGCTTCCAAGACAGGGTCACTGAAGCTTTCTTT. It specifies CASSFQDRVTEAFF.

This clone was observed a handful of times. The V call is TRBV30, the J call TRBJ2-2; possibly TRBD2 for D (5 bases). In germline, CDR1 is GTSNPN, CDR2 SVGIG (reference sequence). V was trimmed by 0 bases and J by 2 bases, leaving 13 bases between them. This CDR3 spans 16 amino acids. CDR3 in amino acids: CAWSVRGGLNTGELFF. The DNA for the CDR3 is TGTGCCTGGAGTGTACGTGGAGGTCTCAACACCGGGGAGCTGTTTTTT.

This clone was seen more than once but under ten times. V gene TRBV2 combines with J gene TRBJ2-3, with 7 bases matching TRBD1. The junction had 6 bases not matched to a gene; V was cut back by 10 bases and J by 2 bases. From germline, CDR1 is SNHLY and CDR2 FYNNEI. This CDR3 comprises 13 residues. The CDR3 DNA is TGTGCCATACCGGGACAGCTCACAGATACGCAGTATTTT. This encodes CAIPGQLTDTQYF.

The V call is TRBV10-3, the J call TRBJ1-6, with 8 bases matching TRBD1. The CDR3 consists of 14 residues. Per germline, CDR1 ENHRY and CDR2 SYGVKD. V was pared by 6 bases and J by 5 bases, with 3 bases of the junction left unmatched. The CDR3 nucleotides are TGTGCCATCAGGGGGGGACAGGATAATTCACCCCTCCACTTT. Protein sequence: CAIRGGQDNSPLHF.

CDR3 nucleotides: TGTGCCAGCAGCTTAATGGACAGCTATGGCTACACCTTC. This translates into CASSLMDSYGYTF. The chain has TRBV11-1 and TRBJ1-2; tentatively, D is TRBD1 (6 bases). CDR1 and CDR2 from the germline V gene are SGHAT and FQDESV (reference sequence). This CDR3 spans 13 amino acids. V was clipped by 2 bases and J by 4 bases, with 8 bases between them.

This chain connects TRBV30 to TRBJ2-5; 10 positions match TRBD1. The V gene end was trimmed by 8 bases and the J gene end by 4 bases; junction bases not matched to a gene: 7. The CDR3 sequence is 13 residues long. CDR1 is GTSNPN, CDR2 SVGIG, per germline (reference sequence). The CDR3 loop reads CAAMGDRGETQYF. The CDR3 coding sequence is TGTGCCGCAATGGGGGACAGGGGAGAGACCCAGTACTTC.

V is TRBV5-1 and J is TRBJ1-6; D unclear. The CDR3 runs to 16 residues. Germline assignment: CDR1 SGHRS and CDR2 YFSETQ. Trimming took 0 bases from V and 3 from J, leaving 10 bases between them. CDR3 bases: TGCGCCAGCAGCTTGGAACAGAACTTCTATAATTCACCCCTCCACTTT. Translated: CASSLEQNFYNSPLHF.